Presented here are 23 T cell receptor beta chains from one specimen sequenced in a study of T-cell memory formation after mild COVID-19. TCRdb re-called the 5' RACE reads with MiXCR, one entry per CDR3 protein. The sample consists of about 470,000 distinct CDR3 sequences, more than 20% of them appearing once. The material sequenced was PBMCs or a T cell subset sorted from them (not recorded which). The receptor set was obtained from an adult woman who had mild COVID-19 (a few samples of this study predate the infection). Cell type and time point are not known.

The sample holds one count of this clonotype. The rearrangement uses TRBV12-3 or TRBV12-4 and TRBJ1-2, with a possible D match to TRBD1 (5 bases). There are 15 residues in the CDR3. The V and J ends lost 6 bases and 0 bases respectively, with 14 bases between them. The CDR3 sequence: CASSLRGLANYGYTF. The CDR3 DNA reads TGTGCCAGCAGCCTCCGGGGGTTAGCTAACTATGGCTACACCTTC.

This clonotype was detected a few times. The V and J genes are TRBV11-3 and TRBJ2-1, with 8 bases aligning to TRBD2. Germline loops: CDR1 SGHNT, CDR2 YENEEA. This CDR3 comprises 15 residues. Losses at the gene ends were 2 bases for V and 8 bases for J; bases not matched to a gene: 8. The CDR3 region has the DNA TGTGCCAGCAGCTTAAAGCGGGAGCCCGGGGATGAGCAGTTCTTC. Its protein product is CASSLKREPGDEQFF. The whole variable domain, filled in from reference TRBV11-3 and TRBJ2-1, reads EAGVVQSPRYKIIEKKQPVAFWCNPISGHNTLYWYLQNLGQGPELLIRYENEEAVDDSQLPKDRFSAERLKGVDSTLKIQPAELGDSAVYLCASSLKREPGDEQFFGPGTRLTVL.

The V and J genes are TRBV7-9 and TRBJ2-5, with D possibly TRBD1 on 5 matching bases. The CDR3 contains 14 residues. Trimming removed 3 bases from V and 4 bases from J, with 12 bases in between. CDR1 SEHNR and CDR2 FQNEAQ come from the germline V gene (reference sequence). CDR3 bases: TGTGCCAGCAGCTTCCCTGGGGCAGGAGAGACCCAGTACTTC. Its translation: CASSFPGAGETQYF.

V usage is TRBV7-2 and J usage is TRBJ2-7; D is perhaps TRBD1 (6 bases). This CDR3 is built from 15 residues. CDR1 SGHTA and CDR2 FQGNSA come from the germline V gene. Between the trimmed V and J ends, which lost 5 bases and 0 bases, there was a span of 14 bases. For the CDR3, the DNA is TGTGCCAGCAGCCTCCAAGACAGGAGCTCCTACGAGCAGTACTTC. It yields the protein CASSLQDRSSYEQYF.

V is TRBV5-6 and J is TRBJ2-2; D remains unclear. Germline CDR1 is SGHDT and CDR2 is YYEEEE. This CDR3 has 14 residues. V lost 7 bases and J lost 2, with 12 bases in between. The CDR3 is CASAPSLNTGELFF. For the CDR3, the DNA is TGTGCCAGCGCACCATCCCTAAACACCGGGGAGCTGTTTTTT. Supplemented by reference TRBV5-6 and TRBJ2-2, the full variable domain reads DAGVTQSPTHLIKTRGQQVTLRCSPKSGHDTVSWYQQALGQGPQFIFQYYEEEERQRGNFPDRFSGHQFPNYSSELNVNALLLGDSALYLCASAPSLNTGELFFGEGSRLTVL.

V is TRBV24-1 and J is TRBJ2-1; 7 positions match TRBD2. Germline CDR1 KGHDR, CDR2 SFDVKD. This CDR3 spans 14 amino acids. V lost 5 bases to trimming and J lost 6 bases; unmatched junction nucleotides: 6. The CDR3 spells CATSVAGTLNEQFF. In DNA, the CDR3 is TGTGCCACCAGTGTAGCGGGCACTCTCAATGAGCAGTTCTTC.

This clonotype appeared a few times. The chain recombines TRBV6-4 with TRBJ2-3; 10 bases map to TRBD2. The CDR3 runs to 17 residues. In germline, CDR1 is MRHNA, CDR2 SNTAGT. Trimming took 0 bases from V and 4 from J; bases not matched to a gene: 7. CDR3 in amino acids: CASSDSPSGSGADTQYF. CDR3 nucleotides: TGTGCCAGCAGTGACTCTCCTAGCGGGAGTGGGGCAGATACGCAGTATTTT.

V is TRBV2 and J is TRBJ2-3; 11 nucleotides match TRBD2. CDR3 length: 13 amino acids. The J segment lost 5 bases and the V segment lost 10 bases, leaving 5 bases of the junction unmatched. Germline V lookup: CDR1 SNHLY, CDR2 FYNNEI. The DNA of the CDR3 is TGTGCCATCCTGACTAGCGGGAAAGATACGCAGTATTTT. Translating it yields CAILTSGKDTQYF.

This chain's CDR3 is CASSLGTSPRTTGELFF. In nucleotides, the CDR3 is TGTGCCAGCAGCTTAGGGACTAGCCCTCGGACCACCGGGGAGCTGTTTTTT. The rearrangement links TRBV7-9 to TRBJ2-2; 8 bases are shared with TRBD2. CDR1 is SEHNR and CDR2 is FQNEAQ in the germline V gene (reference sequence). CDR3 size: 17 residues. The J segment lost 4 bases and the V segment lost 1 base, leaving 8 bases of the junction unmatched.

This clonotype was observed a handful of times. The chain uses TRBV20-1 and TRBJ1-4; D perhaps matches TRBD1 (5 bases). V was trimmed by 1 base and J by 7 bases, leaving 13 bases between them. Germline CDR1 reads DFQATT; CDR2 reads SNEGSKA (reference sequence). The CDR3 covers 14 residues. This CDR3 is CSARGHSRGEKLFF. CDR3 sequence (DNA): TGCAGTGCTAGAGGACATTCAAGGGGTGAAAAACTGTTTTTT.

This clonotype turned up a few times. The gene calls are TRBV2 and TRBJ2-6; D unresolved. This CDR3 has 13 amino acids. V dropped 3 bases and J dropped 12 bases, with 12 bases sitting between them. Germline V gene sequence: CDR1 SNHLY, CDR2 FYNNEI. CDR3 amino acids: CASSEVQRGVLTF. DNA of the CDR3: TGTGCCAGCAGTGAGGTACAACGCGGCGTCCTGACTTTC.

This clonotype was counted between two and nine times. The chain uses TRBV5-1 and TRBJ1-6; the D is unclear. The CDR3 has 13 amino acids. The V and J ends lost 1 base and 8 bases respectively, with 7 bases between them. CDR1 is SGHRS, CDR2 YFSETQ, per germline. As DNA, the CDR3 is TGCGCCAGCAGCTTGCTTGACGATTCACCCCTCCACTTT. Encoded protein: CASSLLDDSPLHF.

This chain joins TRBV29-1 and TRBJ1-5; no clear D gene. The V gene lost 3 bases and the J gene lost 0 bases, with 6 bases spanning the gap. This CDR3 contains 13 residues. Germline V lookup: CDR1 SQVTM, CDR2 ANQGSEA. The CDR3 DNA is TGCAGCGTTGACGGTCGTAGCAATCAGCCCCAGCATTTT. Its protein is CSVDGRSNQPQHF.

This clonotype has a handful of counts. The rearrangement joins TRBV9 to TRBJ1-2; 9 bases align to TRBD1. This CDR3 spans 15 amino acids. The germline V gene has CDR1 SGDLS and CDR2 YYNGEE. J was trimmed by 8 bases and V by 0 bases; bases with no gene match: 8. CDR3 nucleotide sequence: TGTGCCAGCAGCGTAGGGACAGGGGTGCACCCAGGCTACACCTTC. It translates to CASSVGTGVHPGYTF.

This clonotype was found a few times. The chain recombines TRBV6-5 with TRBJ2-5; the match to TRBD2 covers 10 bases. Germline loops: CDR1 MNHEY, CDR2 SVGAGI. The CDR3 loop spans 17 amino acids. J was trimmed by 2 bases and V by 0 bases; bases with no gene match: 6. The chain's CDR3 is CASSYSASGGGQETQYF. The CDR3 bases are TGTGCCAGCAGTTACTCGGCTAGCGGGGGAGGACAAGAGACCCAGTACTTC.

This clonotype was seen ten or more times. V gene TRBV28 combines with J gene TRBJ2-6; unclear D gene. CDR1 and CDR2 from the germline V gene are MDHEN and SYDVKM. CDR3 length equals 14 residues. Trimming stripped 3 bases from V and 0 bases from J, with 3 bases between. The CDR3 DNA reads TGTGCCAGCAGTTTTAGCTCTGGGGCCAACGTCCTGACTTTC. As protein: CASSFSSGANVLTF.

The CDR3 coding sequence is TGTGCCAGCAGCCCCCAAGGGGCCTCGAAGGGTTACGAGCAGTACTTC. Residues: CASSPQGASKGYEQYF. The chain links TRBV4-2 to TRBJ2-7; weak D call: TRBD1 (5 bases). In germline, CDR1 is LGHNA, CDR2 YNFKEQ. V shed 4 bases and J shed 4 bases, with 20 bases lying between them. The CDR3 is 16 residues long.

This clonotype appeared a few times. The rearrangement joins TRBV20-1 to TRBJ2-3; D possibly matches TRBD1 or TRBD2 (5 bases each). The CDR3 loop spans 12 amino acids. The V and J ends lost 5 bases and 4 bases respectively, with 10 bases between them. Looked up from germline, CDR1 is DFQATT and CDR2 is SNEGSKA (reference sequence). The CDR3: CSASRGPDTQYF. The CDR3 DNA is TGCAGTGCTTCTCGGGGCCCAGATACGCAGTATTTT.

Only a few counts were recorded for this clonotype. This rearrangement joins TRBV7-9 to TRBJ2-7; 8 bases are shared with TRBD1. CDR1 SEHNR and CDR2 FQNEAQ come from the germline V gene (reference sequence). The CDR3 is made up of 14 amino acids. V lost 5 bases and J lost 7; bases outside the gene matches: 10. This CDR3 is CASSGGGQGWEQYF. The DNA of the CDR3 is TGTGCCAGCAGCGGAGGAGGACAGGGCTGGGAGCAGTACTTC.

This clonotype was observed many times. The chain is built from TRBV6-5 and TRBJ2-5, with 9 bases identical to TRBD2. The junction had 7 bases not matched to a gene; V was cut back by 0 bases and J by 2 bases. Germline V gene lookup returns CDR1 MNHEY and CDR2 SVGAGI. The CDR3 sequence is 17 residues long. CDR3 amino acids: CASSYSVLAGQQETQYF. CDR3 nucleotide sequence: TGTGCCAGCAGTTACTCGGTACTAGCGGGCCAACAAGAGACCCAGTACTTC.

This chain uses TRBV6-2 or TRBV6-3 with TRBJ2-2; TRBD2 might be the D (6 bases). This CDR3 contains 15 residues. Germline V gene data show CDR1 as MNHEY and CDR2 as SVGEGT. V was clipped by 6 bases and J by 0 bases, with 11 bases between them. Written as DNA, the CDR3 is TGTGCCAGCAGGCCCGGGACTTCGAACACCGGGGAGCTGTTTTTT. Its protein is CASRPGTSNTGELFF.

The chain's CDR3 is CASSELTGSSYEQYF. CDR3 DNA sequence: TGTGCCAGCAGTGAACTTACAGGGAGCTCCTACGAGCAGTACTTC. V is TRBV2 and J is TRBJ2-7, with D possibly matching TRBD1 (6 bases). CDR3 length: 15 amino acids. Germline assignment: CDR1 SNHLY and CDR2 FYNNEI. Trimming pared 2 bases from V and 0 bases from J, leaving 11 bases between.

The genes are TRBV12-3 or TRBV12-4 and TRBJ2-3; TRBD1 agrees at 7 bases. The CDR3 runs 15 residues. The junction had 9 bases not matched to a gene; V was cut back by 6 bases and J by 3 bases. CDR3 sequence reads: CASRPDRAATDTQYF. CDR3 DNA: TGTGCCAGCAGACCCGACAGGGCGGCGACAGATACGCAGTATTTT.